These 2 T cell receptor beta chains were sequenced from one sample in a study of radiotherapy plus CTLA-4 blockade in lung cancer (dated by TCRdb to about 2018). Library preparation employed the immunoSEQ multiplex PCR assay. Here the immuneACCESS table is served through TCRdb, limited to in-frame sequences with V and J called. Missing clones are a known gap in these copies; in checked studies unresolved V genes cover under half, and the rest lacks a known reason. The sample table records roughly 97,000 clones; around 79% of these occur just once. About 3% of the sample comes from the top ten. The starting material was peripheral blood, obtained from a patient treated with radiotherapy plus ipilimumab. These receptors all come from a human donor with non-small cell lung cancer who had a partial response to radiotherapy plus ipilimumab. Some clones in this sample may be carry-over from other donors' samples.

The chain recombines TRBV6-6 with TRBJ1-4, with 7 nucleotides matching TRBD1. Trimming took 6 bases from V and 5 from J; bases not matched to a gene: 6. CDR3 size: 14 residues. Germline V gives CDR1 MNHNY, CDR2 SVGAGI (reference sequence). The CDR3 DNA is TGTGCCAGCAGCAGACAGGGTCGAAATGAAAAACTGTTTTTT. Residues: CASSRQGRNEKLFF.

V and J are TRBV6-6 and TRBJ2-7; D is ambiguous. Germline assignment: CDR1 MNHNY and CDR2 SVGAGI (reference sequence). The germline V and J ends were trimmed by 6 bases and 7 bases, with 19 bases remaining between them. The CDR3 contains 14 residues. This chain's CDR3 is CASRRYKPDGEQYF. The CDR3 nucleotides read TGTGCCAGCAGGAGGTACAAGCCGGATGGGGAGCAGTACTTC.